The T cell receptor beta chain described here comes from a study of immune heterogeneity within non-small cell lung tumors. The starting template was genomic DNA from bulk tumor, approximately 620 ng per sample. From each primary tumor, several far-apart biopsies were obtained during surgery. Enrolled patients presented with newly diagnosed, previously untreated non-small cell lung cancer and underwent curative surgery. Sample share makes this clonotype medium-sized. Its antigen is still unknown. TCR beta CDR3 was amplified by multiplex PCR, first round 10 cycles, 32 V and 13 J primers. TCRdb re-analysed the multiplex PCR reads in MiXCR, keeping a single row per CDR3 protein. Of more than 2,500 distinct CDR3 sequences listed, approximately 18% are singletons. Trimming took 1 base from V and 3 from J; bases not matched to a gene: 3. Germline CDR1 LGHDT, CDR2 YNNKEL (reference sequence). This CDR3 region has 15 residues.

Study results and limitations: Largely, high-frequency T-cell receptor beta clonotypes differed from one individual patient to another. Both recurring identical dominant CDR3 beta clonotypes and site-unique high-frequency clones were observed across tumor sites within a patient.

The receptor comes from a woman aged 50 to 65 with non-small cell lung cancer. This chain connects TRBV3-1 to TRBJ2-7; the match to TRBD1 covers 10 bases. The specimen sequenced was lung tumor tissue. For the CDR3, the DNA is TGTGCCAGCAGCCAAGCCGGGACAGGGGTCTACGAGCAGTACTTC. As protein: CASSQAGTGVYEQYF.